This entry lists 29 T cell receptor beta chains sequenced from one sample in a study of cytomegalovirus exposure and HLA in healthy donors. Primers for the PCR totalled 60 Vbeta and 13 Jbeta. Assay: immunoSEQ multiplex PCR; the TCRdb copy retains only in-frame clones and omits some. This sample has 150,000 or so clones, with approximately 72% found just once. Input material: PBMCs. These receptors were collected from a man younger than 35 in good health and CMV-seronegative.

V gene TRBV15 combines with J gene TRBJ1-1, with D uncertain. Between the trimmed V and J ends, which lost 0 bases and 0 bases, there was a span of 8 bases. This CDR3 has 15 amino acids. Germline CDR1 LNHNV, CDR2 YYDKDF (reference sequence). CDR3 sequence (DNA): TGTGCCACCAGCAGAGATGCGGCTCTGAACACTGAAGCTTTCTTT. This encodes CATSRDAALNTEAFF. Complete variable domain (other parts from reference TRBV15 and TRBJ1-1): DAMVIQNPRYQVTQFGKPVTLSCSQTLNHNVMYWYQQKSSQAPKLLFHYYDKDFNNEADTPDNFQSRRPNTSFCFLDIRSPGLGDTAMYLCATSRDAALNTEAFFGQGTRLTVV.

This rearrangement joins TRBV6-5 to TRBJ2-7, with 9 bases lining up with TRBD1. CDR1 is MNHEY and CDR2 is SVGAGI in the germline V gene. V was clipped by 7 bases and J by 3 bases; unmatched bases: 7. This CDR3 contains 14 residues. The CDR3 spells CASTTTGGNYEQYF. DNA of the CDR3: TGTGCCAGCACGACGACAGGGGGGAACTACGAGCAGTACTTC.

The chain uses TRBV7-6 and TRBJ2-5; 7 positions match TRBD2. V was pared by 7 bases and J by 3 bases, with 17 bases of the junction left unmatched. Germline V gene sequence: CDR1 SGHVS, CDR2 FNYEAQ. The CDR3 runs to 17 residues. The CDR3 DNA follows: TGTGCCAGCACCCCTTTAAGCTGGGGAGGGGTAAAAGAGACCCAGTACTTC. Its translation is CASTPLSWGGVKETQYF.

The rearrangement uses TRBV19 and TRBJ1-1; no firm D call. CDR3 length equals 12 residues. CDR1 and CDR2 (germline): LNHDA, SQIVND (reference sequence). Trimming removed 7 bases at V and 1 base at J, with 7 bases between. In DNA, the CDR3 is TGTGCCAGTATAGCGGGGAACACTGAAGCTTTCTTT. Translated: CASIAGNTEAFF.

This clone was counted between two and nine times. The chain has TRBV28 and TRBJ1-2; D possibly corresponds to TRBD1 (5 bases). The CDR3 totals 12 residues. The V end was cut by 2 bases, the J end by 6 bases, with 7 bases between. The germline V gene has CDR1 MDHEN and CDR2 SYDVKM. The CDR3 loop is CASSLGGDGYTF. The CDR3 nucleotides are TGTGCCAGCAGTTTAGGGGGGGATGGCTACACCTTC.

This clone was seen just once. The V gene is TRBV11-2, the J gene TRBJ2-5, with 10 bases identical to TRBD1. This CDR3 has 14 amino acids. Trimming cost V 3 bases and J 10 bases; bases outside gene matches: 8. CDR1 and CDR2 (germline): SGHAT, FQNNGV. In DNA form, the CDR3 reads TGTGCCAGCAGCTTCCCGGGACAGGGGTTTGGCCAGTACTTC. Translated: CASSFPGQGFGQYF.

The CDR3 sequence: CASKERGSREQYF. The DNA for the CDR3 is TGTGCCAGCAAAGAGAGGGGGTCTCGTGAGCAGTACTTC. This rearrangement joins TRBV6-5 to TRBJ2-7, with D perhaps TRBD1 (6 bases). CDR3 length equals 13 residues. Germline CDR1 is MNHEY and CDR2 is SVGAGI. V was shortened by 7 bases and J by 7 bases, with 17 bases between the two germline ends.

This chain links TRBV18 with TRBJ2-7, with 7 bases lining up with TRBD1. The CDR3 has 15 residues. Per germline, CDR1 KGHSH and CDR2 LQKENI. V shed 2 bases, J shed 4 bases, and the junction held 8 bases outside the gene matches. Here the CDR3 reads CASSPADDRAYEQYV. Here the CDR3 DNA reads TGTGCCAGCTCACCAGCGGATGACAGGGCTTACGAGCAGTACGTC.

This chain links TRBV5-4 with TRBJ2-3; D perhaps matches TRBD2 (5 bases). Germline CDR1 reads SGHNT; CDR2 reads YYREEE (reference sequence). Trimming removed 4 bases from V and 2 bases from J, with 5 bases in between. This CDR3 has 12 amino acids. The CDR3 sequence is CASSRDTDTQYF. As DNA, the CDR3 is TGTGCCAGCAGCCGGGACACAGATACGCAGTATTTT.

The V and J genes are TRBV5-6 and TRBJ2-3, with D possibly TRBD2 on 6 matching bases. The germline V gene encodes CDR1 SGHDT and CDR2 YYEEEE. The CDR3 has 15 amino acids. The V end was cut by 1 base, the J end by 0 bases, with 9 bases between. In DNA, the CDR3 is TGTGCCAGCAGCTTGTACGGGAGCAGCACAGATACGCAGTATTTT. It encodes CASSLYGSSTDTQYF.

This clone appeared a single time. This chain connects TRBV18 to TRBJ1-5; weak D call: TRBD1 (5 bases). The CDR3 totals 17 residues. The germline CDR1 and CDR2 sequences are KGHSH and LQKENI. Trimming stripped 3 bases from V and 2 bases from J, with 17 bases between. This CDR3 reads CASSPQVGRAGNQPQHF. DNA of the CDR3: TGTGCCAGCTCACCTCAAGTCGGCAGGGCGGGCAATCAGCCCCAGCATTTT.

The chain combines TRBV18 with TRBJ2-1; perhaps TRBD2 as D (6 bases). Between the trimmed V and J ends, which lost 6 bases and 5 bases, there was a span of 11 bases. The CDR3 extends over 13 amino acids. Looked up from germline, CDR1 is KGHSH and CDR2 is LQKENI. CDR3: CASSRDWNNEQFF. The CDR3 nucleotides are TGTGCCAGCTCGCGGGACTGGAACAATGAGCAGTTCTTC. Combining the CDR3 with reference TRBV18 and TRBJ2-1 gives the whole variable domain NAGVMQNPRHLVRRRGQEARLRCSPMKGHSHVYWYRQLPEEGLKFMVYLQKENIIDESGMPKERFSAEFPKEGPSILRIQQVVRGDSAAYFCASSRDWNNEQFFGPGTRLTVL.

This clone was recorded a few times. The V gene is TRBV6-5, the J gene TRBJ1-2; 7 bases match TRBD1. The trim removed 6 bases at V and 0 bases at J, leaving 7 bases unmatched. The CDR3 spans 15 residues. Germline assignment: CDR1 MNHEY and CDR2 SVGAGI. The CDR3 sequence is CASSFGTAANYGYTF. The CDR3, as DNA: TGTGCCAGCAGCTTTGGGACAGCCGCTAACTATGGCTACACCTTC.

This clone came up a few times. The chain uses TRBV4-2 and TRBJ1-5; maybe TRBD1 (5 bases). Trimming stripped 0 bases from V and 4 bases from J, with 7 bases between. Germline CDR1 reads LGHNA; CDR2 reads YNFKEQ. The CDR3 is 14 amino acids. This CDR3 reads CASSQDSGNQPQHF. CDR3 nucleotide sequence: TGTGCCAGCAGCCAAGATTCAGGGAATCAGCCCCAGCATTTT.

The V call is TRBV5-4, the J call TRBJ2-5, with 15 bases fitting TRBD2. After removal of 4 bases from V and 4 bases from J, the junction contained 8 bases not matched to a gene. Germline lookup yields CDR1 SGHNT and CDR2 YYREEE (reference sequence). The CDR3 runs to 17 residues. The chain's CDR3 is CASSRTSGGGIGETQYF. CDR3 coding DNA: TGTGCCAGCAGCCGGACTAGCGGGGGGGGTATCGGAGAGACCCAGTACTTC.

The chain carries TRBV4-1 and TRBJ1-2; D is undetermined. The V gene's germline CDR1 is MGHRA and CDR2 YSYEKL. CDR3 length: 16 residues. The V gene lost 0 bases and the J gene lost 6 bases, with 17 bases spanning the gap. The CDR3 loop reads CASSQDGGSRVDGYTF. As DNA, the CDR3 is TGCGCCAGCAGCCAAGATGGTGGGTCGAGGGTAGATGGCTACACCTTC.

This clone was seen just once. The chain carries TRBV6-5 and TRBJ2-7, with 8 bases aligning to TRBD1. In germline, CDR1 is MNHEY, CDR2 SVGAGI. This CDR3 has 15 residues. V shed 5 bases and J 1 base; nucleotides not matched to a gene: 7. The chain's CDR3 is CASSPPGTGSYEQYF. The CDR3 DNA reads as TGTGCCAGCAGTCCTCCGGGGACAGGATCCTACGAGCAGTACTTC.

CDR3 sequence reads: CASSEGPRPDTQYF. CDR3 nucleotide sequence: TGTGCCAGCAGTGAAGGGCCTAGACCGGATACGCAGTATTTT. This chain joins TRBV6-1 and TRBJ2-3, with D uncertain. This CDR3 is 14 amino acids long. Trimming removed 1 base at V and 6 bases at J, with 11 bases between. The germline CDR1 and CDR2 sequences are MNHNS and SASEGT.

The table lists this clone with a count of one. The V call is TRBV19, the J call TRBJ2-7; D is unclear. Trimming left V 7 bases short and J 2 bases short, with 21 bases between. CDR1 is LNHDA and CDR2 is SQIVND in the germline V gene (reference sequence). This CDR3 contains 16 residues. CDR3 nucleotides: TGTGCCAGTAATACGAAGTTGGGCTCTACCCCCTACGAGCAGTACTTC. Its translation: CASNTKLGSTPYEQYF. Using reference TRBV19 and TRBJ2-7 for the parts outside the CDR3, the full variable domain is DGGITQSPKYLFRKEGQNVTLSCEQNLNHDAMYWYRQDPGQGLRLIYYSQIVNDFQKGDIAEGYSVSREKKESFPLTVTSAQKNPTAFYLCASNTKLGSTPYEQYFGPGTRLTVT.

This chain links TRBV7-3 with TRBJ2-3; 15 nucleotides match TRBD2. Germline V gene data show CDR1 as SGHTA and CDR2 as FQGTGA. The J segment lost 7 bases and the V segment lost 5 bases, leaving 7 bases of the junction unmatched. This CDR3 spans 16 amino acids. CDR3 coding DNA: TGTGCCAGCAGCCCCGGACTAGCGGGGGGGCCGCATACGCAGTATTTT. The encoded protein is CASSPGLAGGPHTQYF. The complete variable domain, with remaining parts taken from reference TRBV7-3 and TRBJ2-3, reads GAGVSQTPSNKVTEKGKYVELRCDPISGHTALYWYRQSLGQGPEFLIYFQGTGAADDSGLPNDRFFAVRPEGSVSTLKIQRTERGDSAVYLCASSPGLAGGPHTQYFGPGTRLTVL.

J is TRBJ1-2 and V is TRBV27, with D unclear. The length of the CDR3 is 13 residues. Trimming pared 8 bases from V and 3 bases from J, leaving 13 bases between. Germline CDR1 and CDR2: MNHEY and SMNVEV (reference sequence). The CDR3 protein is CASSSGLHYGYTF. CDR3 nucleotides: TGTGCCAGCTCCTCAGGATTACACTATGGCTACACCTTC.

The CDR3 DNA follows: TGTGCCAGCACCAGCCAGGGGGCGGCTGTGGAGACCCAGTACTTC. Its translation is CASTSQGAAVETQYF. The chain has TRBV7-8 and TRBJ2-5; 8 bases map to TRBD1. The CDR3 has 15 amino acids. V dropped 7 bases and J dropped 5; count of bases not matched to a gene: 12. Looked up from germline, CDR1 is SGHVS and CDR2 is FQNEAQ.

This sequence joins TRBV7-7 and TRBJ2-1; 10 bases fit TRBD2. CDR3 length: 15 amino acids. The V gene's germline CDR1 is SSHAT and CDR2 FNYEAQ (reference sequence). The DNA for the CDR3 is TGTGCTAGCGCCGAAGGACTAGCGGCTTACAATGAGCAGTTCTTC. This gives the protein CASAEGLAAYNEQFF. Full variable domain (missing parts from reference TRBV7-7 and TRBJ2-1): GAGVSQSPRYKVTKRGQDVTLRCDPISSHATLYWYQQALGQGPEFLTYFNYEAQPDKSGLPSDRFSAERPEGSISTLTIQRTEQRDSAMYRCASAEGLAAYNEQFFGPGTRLTVL.

This chain joins TRBV27 and TRBJ2-3, with TRBD2 as a possible D gene (5 bases). This CDR3 has 15 amino acids. Between the trimmed V and J ends, which lost 3 bases and 5 bases, there was a span of 15 bases. Germline values: CDR1 MNHEY, CDR2 SMNVEV (reference sequence). The CDR3 region has the DNA TGTGCCAGCAGTTTGACTTTAACGGGGAAAGATACGCAGTATTTT. Translating it yields CASSLTLTGKDTQYF.

V gene TRBV7-2 combines with J gene TRBJ2-1; the match to TRBD1 covers 7 bases. CDR3 size: 14 residues. V was pared by 5 bases and J by 4 bases, with 5 bases of the junction left unmatched. Germline CDR1 is SGHTA and CDR2 is FQGNSA. The DNA for the CDR3 is TGTGCCAGCAGCCCGGGACAGCTTTACAATGAGCAGTTCTTC. The encoded protein is CASSPGQLYNEQFF.

CDR3 nucleotide sequence: TGTGCCAGCATTAGCGGGACTAGCACAGATACGCAGTATTTT. This gives the protein CASISGTSTDTQYF. The genes are TRBV25-1 and TRBJ2-3, with 8 nucleotides matching TRBD2. V trimming: 7 bases; J trimming: 0 bases; junction bases outside the gene matches: 3. Germline CDR1 and CDR2: MGHDK and SYGVNS. The CDR3 covers 14 residues. Combining the CDR3 with reference TRBV25-1 and TRBJ2-3 gives the whole variable domain EADIYQTPRYLVIGTGKKITLECSQTMGHDKMYWYQQDPGMELHLIHYSYGVNSTEKGDLSSESTVSRIRTEHFPLTLESARPSHTSQYLCASISGTSTDTQYFGPGTRLTVL.

V gene TRBV7-9 combines with J gene TRBJ2-7; TRBD1 agrees at 8 bases. The length of the CDR3 is 13 residues. Per germline, CDR1 SEHNR and CDR2 FQNEAQ (reference sequence). The ends lost 0 bases at V and 7 bases at J; junction bases unmatched: 2. CDR3 residues: CASSLAWTGEQYV. DNA of the CDR3: TGTGCCAGCAGCTTAGCATGGACAGGGGAGCAGTACGTC.

The chain carries TRBV5-1 and TRBJ2-1; 7 positions agree with TRBD1. J lost 3 bases, V lost 3 bases, and 3 bases had no gene match. Germline CDR1 reads SGHRS; CDR2 reads YFSETQ. This CDR3 has 14 amino acids. In DNA, the CDR3 is TGCGCCAGCAGCTACCGGACAGGCTACAATGAGCAGTTCTTC. It encodes CASSYRTGYNEQFF.

The chain uses TRBV6-4 and TRBJ1-5; TRBD1 might be the D (5 bases). V was cut by 7 bases and J by 3 bases, with 13 bases left in between. This CDR3 is built from 14 residues. In germline, CDR1 is MRHNA, CDR2 SNTAGT. The CDR3 region has the DNA TGTGCCAGCACCGAGGGGAGGATCAATCAGCCCCAGCATTTT. Protein: CASTEGRINQPQHF.